This T cell receptor beta chain was retrieved from a study of graft-versus-host responses after intestinal transplantation. Overall study context: Recipients were all induced with anti-thymocyte globulin, then given tacrolimus and steroids for 2 to 4 years.

Regarding this clone: Antigen: not known.

Trimming took off 3 bases at V and 4 bases at J, with 11 bases between the two ends. The CDR3 spans 13 residues. Germline-derived CDR1 and CDR2 are SGDLS and YYNGEE. Using immunoSEQ multiplex PCR, the repertoire was profiled, and TCRdb retains in-frame clones only, with some absent. Among 80,000 to 95,000 clones listed, about nine tenths were seen once. General study results and limits: Levels of circulating GvH clones at their peak were associated with early post-transplant HvG declines. Clonal ratios of graft-versus-host to host-versus-graft in allografts were high for patients exhibiting graft-donor T cell macrochimerism. Detection of GvH clones occurred in recipient marrow, and some had their first appearance in ileum or blood.

The J gene is TRBJ2-7, the V gene TRBV9; D not certain. The source material was unstimulated CD8+ T cells sorted from spleen or lymph node cells, sampled before intestinal transplant. This receptor was obtained from a human donor who received an intestinal transplant. The DNA of the CDR3 is TGTGCCAGCAGCGCCGATGAAGGGTACGAGCAGTACTTC. This translates into CASSADEGYEQYF.